Included here is one T cell receptor (beta chain) sequence, with context. The antigen remains unidentified. These data are taken from a study of identical twins. The study's findings and limits: Model-predicted out-of-frame TCR alpha sharing fell below observed values in monozygotic twins.

From the 5' RACE reads, TCRdb called clonotypes with MiXCR, one entry per CDR3 protein. The table lists 200,000 to 300,000 distinct CDR3 sequences, about 7% of them singletons. Germline CDR1 DFQATT, CDR2 SNEGSKA (reference sequence). The CDR3 contains 14 residues. Trimming left V 3 bases short and J 2 bases short, with 10 bases between. The same data also contributed to another study, on yellow fever vaccine responses in identical twins.

This TCR was sampled from a woman under 30 in good health. V is TRBV20-1 and J is TRBJ2-2; D possibly corresponds to TRBD1 (5 bases). The sample taken for sequencing was memory (CD45RO+) T cells sorted from blood. As DNA, the CDR3 is TGCAGTGCTAGGGCTTGGACAAACACCGGGGAGCTGTTTTTT. As protein: CSARAWTNTGELFF.